Sequencing of this T cell receptor beta chain was carried out in a study of cytomegalovirus exposure and HLA in healthy donors. Study-level information: Earlier results showed roughly 120 million unique TCR beta sequences derived from approximately 170 million T cells.

The CDR3 totals 15 residues. Deletions cut 5 bases from V and 2 bases from J, with 17 bases between. Looked up from germline, CDR1 is SGHNT and CDR2 is YYREEE (reference sequence). Both 60 Vbeta primers and 13 Jbeta primers went into the PCR. Libraries were prepared by immunoSEQ multiplex PCR; TCRdb keeps only in-frame clonotypes and omits some of them. The table includes about 220,000 clones, approximately 80% detected once. Sequencing used PBMCs. The chain combines TRBV5-4 with TRBJ2-7; TRBD2 might be the D (6 bases). The clonotype was recovered from a boy aged 2 to 9 in good health and CMV-seronegative. The CDR3 DNA follows: TGTGCCAGCAGATCCGGGACTCATCTTACCTACGAGCAGTACTTC. It translates to CASRSGTHLTYEQYF. Variable domain in full (rest from reference TRBV5-4 and TRBJ2-7): ETGVTQSPTHLIKTRGQQVTLRCSSQSGHNTVSWYQQALGQGPQFIFQYYREEENGRGNFPPRFSGLQFPNYSSELNVNALELDDSALYLCASRSGTHLTYEQYFGPGTRLTVT.